The 17 T cell receptor beta chains reported below all come from one sample, sequenced in a study of blood T cell repertoires in COVID-19 (TCRdb year 2020). Library construction relied on the immunoSEQ multiplex PCR assay. TCRdb took over this immuneACCESS table, retaining in-frame rearrangements with V and J assigned. Such tables are incomplete; in checked studies, under half of the missing clones stem from an unresolved V gene, and the remainder is unexplained. This sample lists about 380,000 clones; 88% were detected once. Together, the top ten hold around 1.2% of the sample. Input material: PBMCs or T cells enriched from blood (not recorded which). The receptor set was obtained from a woman between 18 and 30 years old who had recovered from COVID-19.

J is TRBJ2-2 and V is TRBV30; 10 nucleotides agree with TRBD1. The trim removed 1 base at V and 5 bases at J, leaving 1 base unmatched. CDR1 and CDR2 (germline): GTSNPN, SVGIG (reference sequence). The length of the CDR3 is 14 residues. CDR3 sequence (DNA): TGTGCCTGGAGTGGACAGGGGGCTACCGGGGAGCTGTTTTTT. Protein sequence: CAWSGQGATGELFF.

The V call is TRBV10-3, the J call TRBJ2-2; no clear D. Germline lookup yields CDR1 ENHRY and CDR2 SYGVKD. The CDR3 totals 14 residues. V dropped 6 bases and J dropped 6 bases, with 14 bases sitting between them. The CDR3 loop is CAIRTPKTAGELFF. The CDR3 nucleotides read TGTGCCATCAGGACACCGAAGACCGCCGGGGAGCTGTTTTTT.

V gene TRBV9 combines with J gene TRBJ1-1; D is possibly TRBD1 (5 bases). The V end was cut by 0 bases, the J end by 4 bases, with 10 bases between. The CDR3 runs to 14 residues. Germline loops: CDR1 SGDLS, CDR2 YYNGEE. Here the CDR3 DNA reads TGTGCCAGCAGCGTAGTGGCCGGGGGCACTGAAGCTTTCTTT. It yields the protein CASSVVAGGTEAFF.

This chain uses TRBV28 with TRBJ2-4, with D possibly matching TRBD2 (5 bases). V dropped 3 bases and J dropped 2 bases, with 8 bases sitting between them. Per germline, CDR1 MDHEN and CDR2 SYDVKM. There are 14 residues in the CDR3. DNA for the CDR3: TGTGCCAGCAGTTTCGCGGGTCCCAAAAACATTCAGTACTTC. As protein: CASSFAGPKNIQYF.

CDR3 sequence (DNA): TGTGCCAGCAGCCTCAATCGGGGCGGGGGAAAATCTGGAAACACCATATATTTT. Protein: CASSLNRGGGKSGNTIYF. The chain joins TRBV5-4 to TRBJ1-3; a possible D gene is TRBD1 (5 bases). The length of the CDR3 is 18 residues. CDR1 and CDR2 from the germline V gene are SGHNT and YYREEE (reference sequence). Trimming stripped 4 bases from V and 1 base from J, with 21 bases between.

This clone was seen more than once but under ten times. V and J are TRBV2 and TRBJ2-7, with 9 bases matching TRBD2. This CDR3 spans 13 amino acids. Germline CDR1 is SNHLY and CDR2 is FYNNEI. V lost 4 bases, J lost 4 bases, and 2 bases stayed unmatched. The CDR3 region is CASSGLAGYEQYF. CDR3 sequence (DNA): TGTGCCAGCAGTGGGCTAGCGGGATACGAGCAGTACTTC.

J is TRBJ1-5 and V is TRBV18; D is ambiguous. V was clipped by 4 bases and J by 5 bases, with 9 bases between them. Per the germline V gene, CDR1 is KGHSH and CDR2 is LQKENI. The CDR3 sequence is 13 residues long. The DNA for the CDR3 is TGTGCCAGCTCACACGAACTGTATCAGCCCCAGCATTTT. Its protein is CASSHELYQPQHF.

The chain carries TRBV29-1 and TRBJ1-3; tentatively, D is TRBD1 (6 bases). CDR1 is SQVTM, CDR2 ANQGSEA, per germline. Trimming stripped 5 bases from V and 4 bases from J, with 15 bases between. The CDR3 has 14 residues. CDR3 in DNA: TGCAGCGTTCCCGCGAGCCAGGGGGGAAACACCATATATTTT. This sequence encodes CSVPASQGGNTIYF.

V and J are TRBV19 and TRBJ1-5; D is uncertain. The CDR3 length is 15 residues. In germline, CDR1 is LNHDA, CDR2 SQIVND (reference sequence). V was shortened by 1 base and J by 0 bases, with 7 bases between the two germline ends. This CDR3 reads CASSIGQFSNQPQHF. In DNA, the CDR3 is TGTGCCAGTAGTATAGGGCAGTTTAGCAATCAGCCCCAGCATTTT.

The chain joins TRBV5-1 to TRBJ2-1; the D gene is possibly TRBD2 (5 bases). V was clipped by 4 bases and J by 8 bases, with 13 bases between them. The CDR3 totals 13 residues. Germline CDR1 is SGHRS and CDR2 is YFSETQ. CDR3 sequence (DNA): TGCGCCAGCAGCCCTCCCGCGGGTGATGAGCAGTTCTTC. It codes for CASSPPAGDEQFF.

This rearrangement joins TRBV7-9 to TRBJ2-7, with TRBD1 matching over 8 bases. Trimming removed 4 bases from V and 5 bases from J; junction bases left unmatched: 7. Germline V gene data show CDR1 as SEHNR and CDR2 as FQNEAQ (reference sequence). The CDR3 contains 14 residues. Here the CDR3 DNA reads TGTGCCAGCAGCTCACGGACAGGGAACCACGAGCAGTACTTC. Amino acids: CASSSRTGNHEQYF. The variable domain in full, completed from reference TRBV7-9 and TRBJ2-7, reads DTGVSQNPRHKITKRGQNVTFRCDPISEHNRLYWYRQTLGQGPEFLTYFQNEAQLEKSRLLSDRFSAERPKGSFSTLEIQRTEQGDSAMYLCASSSRTGNHEQYFGPGTRLTVT.

The chain joins TRBV5-8 to TRBJ2-7; D perhaps matches TRBD2 (6 bases). Germline V gene lookup returns CDR1 SGHTS and CDR2 YDEGEE. Deletions cut 4 bases from V and 6 bases from J, with 11 bases between. CDR3 length: 12 residues. Written as DNA, the CDR3 is TGTGCCAGCAGCCCGGGGGTTCTCGAGCAGTACTTC. Translating it yields CASSPGVLEQYF.

This clone was counted between two and nine times. This chain connects TRBV10-3 to TRBJ1-1; the match to TRBD1 covers 7 bases. V dropped 6 bases and J dropped 7; count of bases not matched to a gene: 11. Germline assignment: CDR1 ENHRY and CDR2 SYGVKD. The CDR3 spans 14 residues. CDR3 nucleotides: TGTGCCATCAGACAAAAGGGACAGACGAATGAAGCTTTCTTT. This gives the protein CAIRQKGQTNEAFF.

The chain carries TRBV3-1 (or the pseudogene TRBV3-2) and TRBJ1-5; D perhaps matches TRBD1 (6 bases). CDR1 is LGHDT, CDR2 YNNKEL, per germline (reference sequence). Between the trimmed V and J ends, which lost 5 bases and 8 bases, there was a span of 13 bases. The CDR3 consists of 13 residues. CDR3 nucleotides: TGTGCCAGCAGCAGACTCAGGGGTGAGCCCCAGCATTTT. This codes for CASSRLRGEPQHF.

J is TRBJ2-3 and V is TRBV4-3; 15 bases match TRBD2. CDR1 LGHNA and CDR2 YSLEER come from the germline V gene. The CDR3 totals 18 residues. The V segment lost 1 base and the J segment 0 bases; nucleotides outside the gene matches: 2. CDR3 residues: CASSQVGLAGGSTDTQYF. As DNA, the CDR3 is TGCGCCAGCAGCCAAGTAGGACTAGCGGGGGGGAGCACAGATACGCAGTATTTT.

V gene TRBV14 combines with J gene TRBJ2-6; TRBD1 is a possible D gene (5 bases). CDR1 is SGHDN and CDR2 is FVKESK in the germline V gene. V was cut by 4 bases and J by 0 bases, with 16 bases left in between. The CDR3 is 18 amino acids. CDR3 protein: CASSPSPGRISGANVLTF. The CDR3 nucleotides read TGTGCCAGCAGCCCGAGTCCAGGGCGCATCTCTGGGGCCAACGTCCTGACTTTC.

This chain joins TRBV7-3 and TRBJ2-3; 11 nucleotides align to TRBD2. The CDR3 is 16 residues long. Trimming removed 5 bases from V and 6 bases from J; junction bases left unmatched: 10. CDR1 and CDR2 (germline): SGHTA, FQGTGA. CDR3 DNA sequence: TGTGCCAGCAGCCCATTAGCGGGGGGGGCATGGGATACGCAGTATTTT. Amino acids: CASSPLAGGAWDTQYF.